Reported below is one T cell receptor beta chain. The V and J ends lost 5 bases and 6 bases, in that order; junction bases with no gene match: 7. The germline V gene encodes CDR1 MNHEY and CDR2 SVGEGT. The CDR3 covers 14 residues. This sample stems from a study of blood T cell repertoires in COVID-19. During active infection, Seattle patients enrolled and were then monitored through disease. The protocol was immunoSEQ multiplex PCR, while the TCRdb copy is restricted to in-frame clones and leaves out a portion. Altogether 200,000 to 300,000 clones are present, about 87% being singletons, with the ten largest covering over 4%.

The chain is built from TRBV6-2 or TRBV6-3 and TRBJ1-1; 9 bases align to TRBD1. The material sequenced was peripheral blood. This sequence originates from a woman in her sixties with COVID-19, enrolled during active disease. The CDR3 DNA sequence: TGTGCCAGCAGTAGTGGGACAGGGAGCGCTGAAGCTTTCTTT. It specifies CASSSGTGSAEAFF.